Listed below are T cell receptor beta chains from one sample, sequenced in a study of cytomegalovirus exposure and HLA in healthy donors. Assay: immunoSEQ multiplex PCR; the TCRdb copy retains only in-frame clones and omits some. The sample carries 35,000 to 40,000 clones, over 65% recorded once. The sequenced material came from PBMCs. The receptor set was obtained from a man in his fifties or sixties in good health and CMV-seropositive. CDR3s include the opening cysteine and the closing phenylalanine or tryptophan. Each record gives: V gene, CDR3 length, J gene, CDR3 protein.

V: TRBV6-1; length: 15; J: TRBJ2-3; CDR3: CASSLGQLVTDTQYF
V: TRBV28; length: 13; J: TRBJ1-2; CDR3: CASGQGFHYGYTF
V: TRBV21-1; length: 16; J: TRBJ2-7; CDR3: CASSKDEPKSSYEQYF
V: TRBV9; length: 11; J: TRBJ2-7; CDR3: CASSVFNEQYF
V: TRBV6-5; length: 14; J: TRBJ1-6; CDR3: CASQDRVYNSPLHF
V: TRBV11-2; length: 15; J: TRBJ2-2; CDR3: CASRRSGGDTGELFF
V: TRBV29-1; length: 13; J: TRBJ1-2; CDR3: CSATGQGAWGYTF
V: TRBV13; length: 16; J: TRBJ2-5; CDR3: CASSFSPRRGQETQYF
V: TRBV5-4; length: 17; J: TRBJ2-6; CDR3: CASSLGDTFSGANVLTF
V: TRBV7-2; length: 15; J: TRBJ2-1; CDR3: CASSLANGGYNEQFF
V: TRBV30; length: 15; J: TRBJ2-3; CDR3: CAWSYGQGMTDTQYF
V: TRBV6-1; length: 11; J: TRBJ1-2; CDR3: CASRSGVKYTF
V: TRBV2; length: 15; J: TRBJ1-2; CDR3: CASSEDSGAGHGYTF
V: TRBV7-2; length: 11; J: TRBJ2-1; CDR3: CASSPSNEQFF
V: TRBV11-3; length: 14; J: TRBJ2-3; CDR3: CASSRQGSTDTQYF
V: TRBV18; length: 17; J: TRBJ1-1; CDR3: CASSFGQGAGKDTEAFF
V: TRBV7-9; length: 18; J: TRBJ2-7; CDR3: CASSGDSPRRGHSYEQYF
V: TRBV5-4; length: 17; J: TRBJ2-5; CDR3: CASSPGTSGPPKETQYF
V: TRBV7-9; length: 15; J: TRBJ2-1; CDR3: CASSRAGASHNEQFF
V: TRBV6-6; length: 12; J: TRBJ1-2; CDR3: CASRNDRPGYTF
V: TRBV25-1; length: 16; J: TRBJ2-5; CDR3: CATQWGRGSYQETQYF
V: TRBV28; length: 15; J: TRBJ1-1; CDR3: CASSLAGTLNTEAFF
V: TRBV2; length: 13; J: TRBJ1-1; CDR3: CASSTTVNTEAFF
V: TRBV7-2; length: 15; J: TRBJ1-5; CDR3: CASSARTGTNQPQHF
V: TRBV9; length: 15; J: TRBJ1-4; CDR3: CASSRVGGNTEKLFF
V: TRBV10-3; length: 13; J: TRBJ1-2; CDR3: CAISGTGDYGYTF
V: TRBV6-5; length: 13; J: TRBJ1-2; CDR3: CATQTGANYGYTF
V: TRBV7-2; length: 14; J: TRBJ1-2; CDR3: CASSRPDSGHGYTF
V: TRBV7-9; length: 13; J: TRBJ2-7; CDR3: CASSAGPTYEQYF
V: TRBV27; length: 14; J: TRBJ2-7; CDR3: CASSRWDGGREQYF
V: TRBV6-1; length: 12; J: TRBJ1-2; CDR3: CASSRQVYGYTF
V: TRBV6-1; length: 15; J: TRBJ2-5; CDR3: CASDGLAGLRETQYF